This paragraph reports one T cell receptor beta chain. Its antigen is unidentified. This entry belongs to a study of identifying expanded T cells in peripheral blood. No infections or other immune events were documented during collection. Generated by immunoSEQ multiplex PCR, the TCRdb table keeps only in-frame clones and is missing some. The profile shows about 90,000 clones, approximately 86% of them singletons. The CDR3 has 15 amino acids. J lost 4 bases, V lost 3 bases, and 6 bases had no gene match. Germline CDR1 is SGHRS and CDR2 is YFSETQ. Overall study findings and caveats: About 1.2 clones differed between technical replicates, versus around 15 and 19 over time.

The sequenced sample was blood. V usage is TRBV5-1 and J usage is TRBJ2-1, with 8 bases lining up with TRBD1. The sequence derives from a person between 18 and 75 years old in good health. As DNA, the CDR3 is TGCGCCAGCAGCTCACCGGGACAGGAATACAATGAGCAGTTCTTC. Its translation: CASSSPGQEYNEQFF.